These 11 T cell receptor beta chains were all obtained from the same sample, sequenced in a study of T cell responses to AZD1222 COVID-19 vaccine. Data came from immunoSEQ multiplex PCR; TCRdb stores just in-frame clones and leaves some out. This sample yields approximately 200,000 clones, of which about 94% are seen a single time; 9.2% belongs to the top ten. Sequenced here: peripheral blood, sampled on day 0 of AZD1222 vaccination. These receptors came from an adult in good health.

The rearrangement uses TRBV28 and TRBJ2-7; D uncertain. Trimming left V 0 bases short and J 11 bases short, with 14 bases between. The CDR3 spans 13 residues. Germline CDR1 and CDR2: MDHEN and SYDVKM. CDR3 loop: CASSLWAGPSEYF. CDR3 nucleotide sequence: TGTGCCAGCAGTTTATGGGCCGGGCCCTCGGAGTACTTC.

The CDR3 reads CASSRGRSYNEQFF. CDR3 in DNA: TGTGCCAGCAGTAGGGGACGGAGCTACAATGAGCAGTTCTTC. The V and J genes are TRBV27 and TRBJ2-1, with D tentatively TRBD1 or TRBD2 (5 bases each). This CDR3 contains 14 residues. V gave up 5 bases and J gave up 3 bases, with 11 bases separating them. Germline lookup yields CDR1 MNHEY and CDR2 SMNVEV (reference sequence).

The J gene is TRBJ2-2, the V gene TRBV11-2; D is unresolved. Germline loops: CDR1 SGHAT, CDR2 FQNNGV. The V gene lost 5 bases and the J gene lost 0 bases, with 13 bases spanning the gap. This CDR3 comprises 16 residues. This CDR3 reads CASSGLVAPNTGELFF. The CDR3 DNA reads as TGTGCCAGCAGCGGGCTGGTGGCTCCGAACACCGGGGAGCTGTTTTTT.

The V call is TRBV3-1 (or the pseudogene TRBV3-2), the J call TRBJ2-5, with TRBD2 identical over 11 bases. This CDR3 has 17 residues. The junction had 6 bases not matched to a gene; V was cut back by 2 bases and J by 1 base. The germline V gene encodes CDR1 LGHDT and CDR2 YNNKEL (reference sequence). The CDR3 reads CASSQFATSGSQETQYF. CDR3 sequence (DNA): TGTGCCAGCAGCCAATTCGCAACTAGCGGGAGCCAAGAGACCCAGTACTTC.

The chain recombines TRBV9 with TRBJ2-3, with 8 bases fitting TRBD2. This CDR3 contains 14 residues. Trimming at V came to 3 bases and at J to 7 bases, leaving 7 bases not matched to a gene. Germline CDR1 and CDR2: SGDLS and YYNGEE. The CDR3 nucleotides are TGTGCCAGCAGCGGTAAGCGGGAGATGAATACGCAGTATTTT. It is translated as CASSGKREMNTQYF. The variable domain in full, with the rest retrieved from reference TRBV9 and TRBJ2-3, is DSGVTQTPKHLITATGQRVTLRCSPRSGDLSVYWYQQSLDQGLQFLIQYYNGEERAKGNILERFSAQQFPDLHSELNLSSLELGDSALYFCASSGKREMNTQYFGPGTRLTVL.

The chain couples TRBV27 to TRBJ1-4; 8 positions agree with TRBD1. The germline V gene encodes CDR1 MNHEY and CDR2 SMNVEV (reference sequence). The CDR3 extends over 17 amino acids. The J segment lost 3 bases and the V segment lost 8 bases, leaving 14 bases of the junction unmatched. CDR3 loop: CASHPARGRFANEKLFF. The CDR3, as DNA: TGTGCCAGCCACCCCGCCAGGGGGCGATTTGCTAATGAAAAACTGTTTTTT.

The chain uses TRBV5-1 and TRBJ2-3; D possibly corresponds to TRBD2 (6 bases). Trimming took off 0 bases at V and 2 bases at J, with 10 bases between the two ends. The CDR3 runs 15 residues. Per the germline V gene, CDR1 is SGHRS and CDR2 is YFSETQ. CDR3 in amino acids: CASSLDVGLTDTQYF. The CDR3 DNA sequence: TGCGCCAGCAGCTTGGATGTGGGACTCACAGATACGCAGTATTTT.

J is TRBJ2-2 and V is TRBV24-1; D is unresolved. The CDR3 is made up of 15 amino acids. Germline CDR1 and CDR2: KGHDR and SFDVKD. Trimming took off 5 bases at V and 3 bases at J, with 12 bases between the two ends. The CDR3 DNA is TGTGCCACCAGTGCCGCATATGGGGACACCGGGGAGCTGTTTTTT. Its protein product is CATSAAYGDTGELFF.

The V gene is TRBV30, the J gene TRBJ1-2; TRBD1 matches at 11 bases. After removal of 5 bases from V and 7 bases from J, the junction contained 3 bases not matched to a gene. Looked up from germline, CDR1 is GTSNPN and CDR2 is SVGIG (reference sequence). This CDR3 spans 12 amino acids. The DNA of the CDR3 is TGTGCCTGGGGCGGGACAGGGGGTGGCTACACCTTC. Translating gives CAWGGTGGGYTF.

The chain joins TRBV30 to TRBJ2-3; D gene unclear. V was trimmed by 0 bases and J by 3 bases, leaving 13 bases between them. The CDR3 loop spans 15 amino acids. Per germline, CDR1 GTSNPN and CDR2 SVGIG (reference sequence). CDR3 sequence reads: CAWSVQPFGTDTQYF. The CDR3 DNA sequence: TGTGCCTGGAGTGTACAACCCTTCGGGACAGATACGCAGTATTTT.

The V gene is TRBV28, the J gene TRBJ1-2; 9 bases match TRBD1. Losses at the gene ends were 3 bases for V and 8 bases for J; bases not matched to a gene: 10. CDR1 and CDR2 (germline): MDHEN, SYDVKM. This CDR3 has 15 residues. CDR3 in amino acids: CASSFRGTGTLGYTF. The CDR3, as DNA: TGTGCCAGCAGTTTTCGAGGGACAGGGACCTTAGGCTACACCTTC.